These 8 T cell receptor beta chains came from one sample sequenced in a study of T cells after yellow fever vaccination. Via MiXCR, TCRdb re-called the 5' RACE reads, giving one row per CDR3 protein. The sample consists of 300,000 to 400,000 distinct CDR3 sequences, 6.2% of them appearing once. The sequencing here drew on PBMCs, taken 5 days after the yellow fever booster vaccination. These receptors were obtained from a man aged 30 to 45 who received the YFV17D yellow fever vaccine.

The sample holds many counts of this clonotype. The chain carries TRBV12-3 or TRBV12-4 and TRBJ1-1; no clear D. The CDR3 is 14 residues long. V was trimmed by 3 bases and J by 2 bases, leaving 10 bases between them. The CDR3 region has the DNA TGTGCCAGCAGTTTCGCAGGCCCAAACACTGAAGCTTTCTTT. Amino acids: CASSFAGPNTEAFF.

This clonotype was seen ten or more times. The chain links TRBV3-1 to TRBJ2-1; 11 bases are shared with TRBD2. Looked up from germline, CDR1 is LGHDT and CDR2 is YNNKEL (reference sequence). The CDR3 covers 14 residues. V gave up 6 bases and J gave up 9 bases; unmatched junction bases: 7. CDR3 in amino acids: CASRDSGRGGEQFF. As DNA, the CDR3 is TGTGCCAGCAGGGATAGCGGGAGGGGAGGTGAGCAGTTCTTC.

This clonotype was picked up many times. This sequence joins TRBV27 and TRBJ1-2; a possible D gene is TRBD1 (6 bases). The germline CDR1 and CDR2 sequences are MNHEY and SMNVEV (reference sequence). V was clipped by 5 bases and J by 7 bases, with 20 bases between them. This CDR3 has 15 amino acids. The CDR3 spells CASSQGITVGFGYTF. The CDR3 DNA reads TGTGCCAGCAGTCAGGGGATCACGGTGGGGTTTGGCTACACCTTC.

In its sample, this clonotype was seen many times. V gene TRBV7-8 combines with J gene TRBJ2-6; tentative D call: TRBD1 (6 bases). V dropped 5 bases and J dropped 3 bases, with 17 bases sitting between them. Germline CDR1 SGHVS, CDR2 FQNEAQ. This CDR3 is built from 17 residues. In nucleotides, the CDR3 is TGTGCCAGCAGCACACTTCCAGGGGAAGGTGGGGCCAACGTCCTGACTTTC. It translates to CASSTLPGEGGANVLTF.

The CDR3 DNA reads as TGCGCCAGCAGCTTGGTAGGGAGCGAAGCTTTCTTT. Translating gives CASSLVGSEAFF. The chain has TRBV5-1 and TRBJ1-1, with no clear D. Germline CDR1 is SGHRS and CDR2 is YFSETQ. V lost 0 bases to trimming and J lost 8 bases, with 8 bases between them. There are 12 residues in the CDR3. Full variable domain (outside the CDR3, taken from reference TRBV5-1 and TRBJ1-1): KAGVTQTPRYLIKTRGQQVTLSCSPISGHRSVSWYQQTPGQGLQFLFEYFSETQRNKGNFPGRFSGRQFSNSRSEMNVSTLELGDSALYLCASSLVGSEAFFGQGTRLTVV.

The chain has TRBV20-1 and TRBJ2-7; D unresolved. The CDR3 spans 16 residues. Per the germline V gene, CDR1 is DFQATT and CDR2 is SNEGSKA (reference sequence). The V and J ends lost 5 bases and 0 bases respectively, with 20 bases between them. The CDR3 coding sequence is TGCAGTGCTTTAGAGATTCCGGCGGTAAGCTCCTACGAGCAGTACTTC. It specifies CSALEIPAVSSYEQYF.

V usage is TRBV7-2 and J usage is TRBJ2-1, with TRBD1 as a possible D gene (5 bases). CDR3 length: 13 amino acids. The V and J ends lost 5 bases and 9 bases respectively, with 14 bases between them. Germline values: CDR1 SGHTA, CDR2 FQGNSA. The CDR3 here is CASSRAGWGEQFF. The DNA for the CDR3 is TGTGCCAGCAGCCGAGCAGGGTGGGGTGAGCAGTTCTTC.

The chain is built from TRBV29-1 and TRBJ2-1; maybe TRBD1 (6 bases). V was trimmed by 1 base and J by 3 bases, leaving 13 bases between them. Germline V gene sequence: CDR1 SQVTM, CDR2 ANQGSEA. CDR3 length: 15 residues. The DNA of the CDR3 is TGCAGCGTTGAAGGGACAGCTGTCAGCTACAATGAGCAGTTCTTC. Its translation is CSVEGTAVSYNEQFF.